This T cell receptor (beta chain) was sequenced in a study of shared clonotypes between healthy human individuals. For the study at large: Researchers drew samples from two women and a few men aged 18 to 49.

As to this clone: The antigen is unknown.

The method was immunoSEQ multiplex PCR; TCRdb's version includes in-frame clones alone and lacks a portion of them. The table lists roughly 680,000 clones, over 60% of them singletons. General study points: The four-donor shared clonotypes exceeded non-shared clonotypes in generation probability, with non-shared ones scoring lower. Among a handful of donors, about 5% of naive CD4 clonotypes were found in common.

Germline values: CDR1 SEHNR, CDR2 FQNEAQ (reference sequence). Deletions cut 2 bases from V and 0 bases from J, with 7 bases between. CDR3 size: 15 residues. All of the donors resided in Nashville, Tennessee, and each was a Caucasian adult. Material: memory CD4+ T cells sorted from blood. The subset: CD45RA-negative fraction. The chain joins TRBV7-9 to TRBJ2-2, with D uncertain. This sequence originates from a young woman in good health. The CDR3 bases are TGTGCCAGCAGCTTAATGAATTCGAACACCGGGGAGCTGTTTTTT. Its protein product is CASSLMNSNTGELFF.